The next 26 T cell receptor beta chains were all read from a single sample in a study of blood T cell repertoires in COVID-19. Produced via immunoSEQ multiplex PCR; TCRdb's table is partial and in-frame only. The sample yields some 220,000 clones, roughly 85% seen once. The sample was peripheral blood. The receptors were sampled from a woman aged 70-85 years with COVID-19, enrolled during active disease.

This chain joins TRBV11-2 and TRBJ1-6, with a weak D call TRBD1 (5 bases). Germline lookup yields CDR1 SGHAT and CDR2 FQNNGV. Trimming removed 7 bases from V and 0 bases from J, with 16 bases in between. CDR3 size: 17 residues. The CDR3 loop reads CASNSNTGSSYNSPLHF. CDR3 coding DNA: TGTGCCAGCAACTCAAATACAGGCAGCTCCTATAATTCACCCCTCCACTTT.

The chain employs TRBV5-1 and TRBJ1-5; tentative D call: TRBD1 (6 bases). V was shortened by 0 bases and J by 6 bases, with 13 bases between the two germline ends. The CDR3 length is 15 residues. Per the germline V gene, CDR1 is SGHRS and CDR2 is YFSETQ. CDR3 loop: CASSLEGGASQPQHF. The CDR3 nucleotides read TGCGCCAGCAGCTTGGAGGGGGGGGCGAGTCAGCCCCAGCATTTT. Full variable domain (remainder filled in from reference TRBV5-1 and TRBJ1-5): KAGVTQTPRYLIKTRGQQVTLSCSPISGHRSVSWYQQTPGQGLQFLFEYFSETQRNKGNFPGRFSGRQFSNSRSEMNVSTLELGDSALYLCASSLEGGASQPQHFGDGTRLSIL.

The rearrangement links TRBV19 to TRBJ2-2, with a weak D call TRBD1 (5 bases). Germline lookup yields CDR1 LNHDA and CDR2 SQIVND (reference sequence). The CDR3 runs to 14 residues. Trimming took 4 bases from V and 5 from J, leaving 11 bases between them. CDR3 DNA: TGTGCCAGTAGTACCCAGGGTTTTACCGGGGAGCTGTTTTTT. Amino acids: CASSTQGFTGELFF. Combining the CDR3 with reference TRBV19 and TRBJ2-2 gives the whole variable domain DGGITQSPKYLFRKEGQNVTLSCEQNLNHDAMYWYRQDPGQGLRLIYYSQIVNDFQKGDIAEGYSVSREKKESFPLTVTSAQKNPTAFYLCASSTQGFTGELFFGEGSRLTVL.

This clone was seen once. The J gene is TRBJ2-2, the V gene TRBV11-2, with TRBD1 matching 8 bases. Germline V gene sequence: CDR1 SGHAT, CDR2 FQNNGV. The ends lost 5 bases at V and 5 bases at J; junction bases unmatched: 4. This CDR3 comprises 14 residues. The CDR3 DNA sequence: TGTGCCAGCAGCCCTCGACAGGGGACCGGGGAGCTGTTTTTT. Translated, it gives CASSPRQGTGELFF.

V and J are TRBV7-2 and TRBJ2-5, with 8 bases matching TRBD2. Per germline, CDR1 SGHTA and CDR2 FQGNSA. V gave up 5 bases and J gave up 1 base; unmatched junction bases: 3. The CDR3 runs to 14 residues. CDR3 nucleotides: TGTGCCAGCAGCCGTAGCGGGACCCAAGAGACCCAGTACTTC. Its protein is CASSRSGTQETQYF.

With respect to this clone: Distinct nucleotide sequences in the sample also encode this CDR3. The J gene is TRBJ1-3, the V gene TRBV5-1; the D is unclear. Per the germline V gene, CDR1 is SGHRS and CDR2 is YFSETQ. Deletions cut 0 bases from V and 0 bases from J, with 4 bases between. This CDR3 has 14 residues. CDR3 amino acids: CASSLDSSGNTIYF. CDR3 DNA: TGCGCCAGCAGCTTGGATAGCTCTGGAAACACCATATATTTT.

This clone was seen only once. CDR3 sequence: CASSPRDRRQETQYF. DNA of the CDR3: TGCGCCAGCAGCCCCAGGGACAGGAGACAAGAGACCCAGTACTTC. The chain carries TRBV5-1 and TRBJ2-5; 8 positions agree with TRBD1. After removal of 4 bases from V and 2 bases from J, the junction contained 7 bases not matched to a gene. This CDR3 has 15 amino acids. Germline V gene data show CDR1 as SGHRS and CDR2 as YFSETQ.

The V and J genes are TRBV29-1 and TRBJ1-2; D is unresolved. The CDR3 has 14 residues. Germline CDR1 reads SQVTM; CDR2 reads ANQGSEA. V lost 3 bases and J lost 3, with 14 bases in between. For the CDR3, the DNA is TGCAGCGTTGATAGCTTTGGGTTAGACTATGGCTACACCTTC. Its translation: CSVDSFGLDYGYTF.

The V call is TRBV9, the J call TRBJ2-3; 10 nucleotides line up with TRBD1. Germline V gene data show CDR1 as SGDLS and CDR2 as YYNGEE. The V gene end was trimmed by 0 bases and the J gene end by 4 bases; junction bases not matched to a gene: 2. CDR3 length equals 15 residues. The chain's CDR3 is CASSVGDRGSDTQYF. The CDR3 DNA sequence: TGTGCCAGCAGCGTAGGGGACAGGGGTTCAGATACGCAGTATTTT.

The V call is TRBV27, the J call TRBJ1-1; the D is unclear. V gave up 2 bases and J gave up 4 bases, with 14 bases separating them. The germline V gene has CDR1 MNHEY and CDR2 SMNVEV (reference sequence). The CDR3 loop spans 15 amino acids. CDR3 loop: CASSLQASQATEAFF. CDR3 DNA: TGTGCCAGCAGTTTACAGGCCTCCCAAGCCACTGAAGCTTTCTTT.

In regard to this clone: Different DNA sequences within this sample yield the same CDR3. This chain's CDR3 is CASSVRLADTGELFF. Written as DNA, the CDR3 is TGTGCCAGCAGCGTTCGACTAGCGGACACCGGGGAGCTGTTTTTT. This chain uses TRBV9 with TRBJ2-2; 9 bases are a match to TRBD2. V was clipped by 2 bases and J by 3 bases; unmatched bases: 2. The CDR3 loop spans 15 amino acids. The germline CDR1 and CDR2 sequences are SGDLS and YYNGEE.

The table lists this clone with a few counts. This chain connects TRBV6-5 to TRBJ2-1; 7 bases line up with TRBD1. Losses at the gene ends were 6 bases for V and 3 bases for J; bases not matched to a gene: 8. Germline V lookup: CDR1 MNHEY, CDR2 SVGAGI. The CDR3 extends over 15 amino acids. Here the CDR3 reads CASRGGTANYNEQFF. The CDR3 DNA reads TGTGCCAGCAGGGGTGGGACAGCAAACTACAATGAGCAGTTCTTC.

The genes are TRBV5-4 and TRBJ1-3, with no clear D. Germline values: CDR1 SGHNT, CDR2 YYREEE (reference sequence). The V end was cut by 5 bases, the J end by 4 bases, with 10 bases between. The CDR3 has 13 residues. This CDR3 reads CASRAAEGNTIYF. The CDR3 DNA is TGTGCCAGCAGGGCGGCAGAAGGAAACACCATATATTTT.

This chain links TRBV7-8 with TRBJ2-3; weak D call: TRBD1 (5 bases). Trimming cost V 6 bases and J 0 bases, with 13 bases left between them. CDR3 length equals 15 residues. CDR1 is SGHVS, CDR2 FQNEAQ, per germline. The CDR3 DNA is TGTGCCAGCAGTCATTGGGGCACTAGCACAGATACGCAGTATTTT. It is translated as CASSHWGTSTDTQYF.

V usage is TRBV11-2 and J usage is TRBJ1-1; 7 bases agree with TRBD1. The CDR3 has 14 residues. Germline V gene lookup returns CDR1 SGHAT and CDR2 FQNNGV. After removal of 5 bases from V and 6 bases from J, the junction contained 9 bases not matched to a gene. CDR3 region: CASSPDRVSPEAFF. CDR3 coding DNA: TGTGCCAGCAGCCCAGACAGGGTATCCCCTGAAGCTTTCTTT.

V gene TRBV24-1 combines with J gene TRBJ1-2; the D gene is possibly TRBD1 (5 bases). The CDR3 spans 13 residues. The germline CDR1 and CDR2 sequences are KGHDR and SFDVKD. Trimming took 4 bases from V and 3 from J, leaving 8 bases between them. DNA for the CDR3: TGTGCCACCAGTGAAGGCAGGGACTATGGCTACACCTTC. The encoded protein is CATSEGRDYGYTF.

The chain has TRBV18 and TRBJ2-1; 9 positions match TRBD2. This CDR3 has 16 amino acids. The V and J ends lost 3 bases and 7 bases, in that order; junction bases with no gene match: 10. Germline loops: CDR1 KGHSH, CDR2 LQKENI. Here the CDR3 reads CASSPLGLAHLNEQFF. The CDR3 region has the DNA TGTGCCAGCTCACCCCTGGGACTAGCTCATTTAAATGAGCAGTTCTTC.

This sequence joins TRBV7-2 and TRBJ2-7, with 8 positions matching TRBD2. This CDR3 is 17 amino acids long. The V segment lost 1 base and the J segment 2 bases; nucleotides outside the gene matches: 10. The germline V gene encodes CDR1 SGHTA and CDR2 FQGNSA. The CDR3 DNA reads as TGTGCCAGCAGCTTAGTAGGGGGAGCGGGAGTAGCCTACGAGCAGTACTTC. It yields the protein CASSLVGGAGVAYEQYF.

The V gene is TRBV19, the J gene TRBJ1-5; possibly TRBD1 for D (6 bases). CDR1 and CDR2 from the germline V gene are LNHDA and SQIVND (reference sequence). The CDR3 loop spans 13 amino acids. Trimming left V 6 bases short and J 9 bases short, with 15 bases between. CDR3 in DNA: TGTGCCAGTAGGGGGGACAACACGGGGCCCCAGCATTTT. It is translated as CASRGDNTGPQHF.

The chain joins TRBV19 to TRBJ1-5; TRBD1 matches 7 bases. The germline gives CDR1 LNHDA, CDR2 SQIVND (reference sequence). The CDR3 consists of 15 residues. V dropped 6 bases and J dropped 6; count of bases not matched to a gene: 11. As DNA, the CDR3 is TGTGCCAGTAGCCCAGGGGGGCAGGGGACTCAGCCCCAGCATTTT. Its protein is CASSPGGQGTQPQHF.

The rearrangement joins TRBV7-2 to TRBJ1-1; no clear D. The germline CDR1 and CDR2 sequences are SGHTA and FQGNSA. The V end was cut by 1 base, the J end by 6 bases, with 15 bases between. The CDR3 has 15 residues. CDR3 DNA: TGTGCCAGCAGCTTAGAGGCAGGAGGTGGGTCTGAAGCTTTCTTT. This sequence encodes CASSLEAGGGSEAFF.

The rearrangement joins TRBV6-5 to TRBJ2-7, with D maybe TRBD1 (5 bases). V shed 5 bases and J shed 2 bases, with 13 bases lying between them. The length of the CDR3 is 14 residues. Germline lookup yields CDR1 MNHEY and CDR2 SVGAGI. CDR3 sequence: CASSLDIGAYEQYF. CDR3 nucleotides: TGTGCCAGCAGTCTGGACATAGGGGCCTACGAGCAGTACTTC.

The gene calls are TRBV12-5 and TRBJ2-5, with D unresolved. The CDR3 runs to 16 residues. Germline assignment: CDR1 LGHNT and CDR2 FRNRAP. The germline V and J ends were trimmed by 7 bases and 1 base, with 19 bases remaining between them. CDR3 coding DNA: TGTGCTAGTGAAGACAACGACCAGGATCCCCAAGAGACCCAGTACTTC. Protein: CASEDNDQDPQETQYF.

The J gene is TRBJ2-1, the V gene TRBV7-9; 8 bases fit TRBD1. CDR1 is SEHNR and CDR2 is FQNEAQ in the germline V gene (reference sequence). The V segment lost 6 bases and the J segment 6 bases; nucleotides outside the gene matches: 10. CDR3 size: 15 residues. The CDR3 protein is CASRLRQGLINEQFF. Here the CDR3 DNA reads TGTGCCAGCAGGCTACGACAGGGGTTGATCAATGAGCAGTTCTTC. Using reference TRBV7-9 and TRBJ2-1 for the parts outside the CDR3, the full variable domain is DTGVSQNPRHKITKRGQNVTFRCDPISEHNRLYWYRQTLGQGPEFLTYFQNEAQLEKSRLLSDRFSAERPKGSFSTLEIQRTEQGDSAMYLCASRLRQGLINEQFFGPGTRLTVL.

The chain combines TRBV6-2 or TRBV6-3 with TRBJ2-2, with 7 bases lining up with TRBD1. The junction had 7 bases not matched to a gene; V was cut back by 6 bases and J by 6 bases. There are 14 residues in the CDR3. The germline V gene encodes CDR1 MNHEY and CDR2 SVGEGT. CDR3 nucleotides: TGTGCCAGCAGCCTACTAGACAGGGCCGGGGAGCTGTTTTTT. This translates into CASSLLDRAGELFF.

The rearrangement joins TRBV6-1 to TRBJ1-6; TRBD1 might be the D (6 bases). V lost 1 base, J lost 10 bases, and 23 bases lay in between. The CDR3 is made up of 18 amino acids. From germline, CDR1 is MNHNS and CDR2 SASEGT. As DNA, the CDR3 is TGTGCCAGCAGTGAAGAGGACAGCTACTATCGGGTCAGATCACCCCTCCACTTT. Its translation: CASSEEDSYYRVRSPLHF.